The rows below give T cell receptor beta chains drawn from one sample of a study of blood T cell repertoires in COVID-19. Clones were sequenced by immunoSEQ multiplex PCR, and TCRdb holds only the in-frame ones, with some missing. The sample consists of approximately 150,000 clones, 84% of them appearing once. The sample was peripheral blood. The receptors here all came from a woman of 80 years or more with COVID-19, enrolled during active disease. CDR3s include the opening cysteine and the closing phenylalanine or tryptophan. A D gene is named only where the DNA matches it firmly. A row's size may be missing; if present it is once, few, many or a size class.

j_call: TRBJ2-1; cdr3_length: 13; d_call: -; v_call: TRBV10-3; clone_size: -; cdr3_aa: CATGLSSYNEQFF; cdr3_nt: TGTGCCACCGGACTTTCCTCCTACAATGAGCAGTTCTTC
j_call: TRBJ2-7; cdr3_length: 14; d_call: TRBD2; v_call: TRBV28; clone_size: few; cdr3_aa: CASISGLAGSEQYF; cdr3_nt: TGTGCCAGCATTTCGGGACTAGCGGGAAGTGAGCAGTACTTC
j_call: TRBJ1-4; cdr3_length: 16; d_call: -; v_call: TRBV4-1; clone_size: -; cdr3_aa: CASSQDPDSYNEKLFF; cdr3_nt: TGCGCCAGCAGCCAAGATCCTGACAGCTATAATGAAAAACTGTTTTTT
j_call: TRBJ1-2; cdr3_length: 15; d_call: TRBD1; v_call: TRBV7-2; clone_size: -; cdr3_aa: CASSLAQGVGYGYTF; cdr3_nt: TGTGCCAGCAGCTTAGCGCAGGGGGTAGGGTATGGCTACACCTTC
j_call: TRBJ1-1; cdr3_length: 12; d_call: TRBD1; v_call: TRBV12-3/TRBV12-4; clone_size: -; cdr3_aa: CASSLAGGLAFF; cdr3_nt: TGTGCCAGCAGTTTGGCAGGGGGCTTAGCTTTCTTT
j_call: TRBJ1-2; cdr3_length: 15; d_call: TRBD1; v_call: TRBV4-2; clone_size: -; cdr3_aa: CASSHPGTAGYGYTF; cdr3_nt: TGTGCCAGCAGCCACCCCGGGACAGCGGGCTATGGCTACACCTTC
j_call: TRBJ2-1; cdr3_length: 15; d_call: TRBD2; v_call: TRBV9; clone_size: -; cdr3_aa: CASSQSGRMYNEQFF; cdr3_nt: TGTGCCAGCAGCCAAAGCGGGAGAATGTACAATGAGCAGTTCTTC
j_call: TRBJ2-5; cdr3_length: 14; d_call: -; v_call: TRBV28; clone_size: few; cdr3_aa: CASSLKEGVKTQYF; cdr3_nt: TGTGCCAGCAGTTTGAAGGAGGGAGTGAAGACCCAGTACTTC
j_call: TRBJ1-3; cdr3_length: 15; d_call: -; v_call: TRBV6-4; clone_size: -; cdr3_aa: CASTPPDSSGNTIYF; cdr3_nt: TGTGCCAGCACCCCCCCGGACAGCTCTGGAAACACCATATATTTT
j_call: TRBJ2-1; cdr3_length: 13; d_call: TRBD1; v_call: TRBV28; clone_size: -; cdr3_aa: CASSSGTGNEQFF; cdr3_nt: TGTGCCAGCAGTTCAGGGACAGGGAATGAGCAGTTCTTC
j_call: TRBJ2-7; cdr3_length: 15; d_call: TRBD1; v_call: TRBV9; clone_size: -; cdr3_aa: CASSAGTGGRYEQYF; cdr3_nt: TGTGCCAGCAGTGCCGGGACAGGGGGCAGGTACGAGCAGTACTTC
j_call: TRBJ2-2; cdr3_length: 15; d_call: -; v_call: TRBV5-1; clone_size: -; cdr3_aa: CASSLRQGYTGELFF; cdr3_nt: TGCGCCAGCAGCTTAAGGCAGGGCTACACCGGGGAGCTGTTTTTT
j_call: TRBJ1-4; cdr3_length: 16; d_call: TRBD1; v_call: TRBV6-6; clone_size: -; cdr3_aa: CASSRGTGASPEKLFF; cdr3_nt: TGTGCCAGCAGTCGAGGAACAGGGGCAAGCCCTGAAAAACTGTTTTTT
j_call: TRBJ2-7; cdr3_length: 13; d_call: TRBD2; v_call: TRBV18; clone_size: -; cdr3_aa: CASTASGPYEQYF; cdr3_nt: TGTGCCAGCACCGCTAGCGGGCCCTACGAGCAGTACTTC
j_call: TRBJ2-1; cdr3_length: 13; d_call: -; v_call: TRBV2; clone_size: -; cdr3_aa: CASRGLGLNEQFF; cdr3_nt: TGTGCCAGCAGAGGTTTGGGGCTCAATGAGCAGTTCTTC
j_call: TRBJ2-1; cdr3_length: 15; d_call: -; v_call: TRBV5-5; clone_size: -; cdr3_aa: CASSAGGGGYNEQFF; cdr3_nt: TGTGCCAGCAGCGCTGGAGGGGGGGGCTACAATGAGCAGTTCTTC
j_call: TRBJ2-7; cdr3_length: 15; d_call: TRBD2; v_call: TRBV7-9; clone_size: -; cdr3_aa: CASSFSPGLAGEQYF; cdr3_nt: TGTGCCAGCAGCTTTTCCCCGGGACTAGCAGGGGAGCAGTACTTC
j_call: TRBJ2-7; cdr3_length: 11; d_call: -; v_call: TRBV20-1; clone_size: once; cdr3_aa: CSARDLYEQYF; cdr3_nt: TGCAGTGCTAGAGATCTATACGAGCAGTACTTC
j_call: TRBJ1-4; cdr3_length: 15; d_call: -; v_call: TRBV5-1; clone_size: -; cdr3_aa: CASSSTPSGGEKLFF; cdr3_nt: TGCGCCAGCAGCTCAACACCTTCCGGAGGTGAAAAACTGTTTTTT
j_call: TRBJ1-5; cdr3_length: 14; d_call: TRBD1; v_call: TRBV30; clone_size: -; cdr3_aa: CAWDPGQGGQPQHF; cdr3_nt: TGTGCCTGGGATCCGGGACAGGGGGGCCAGCCCCAGCATTTT
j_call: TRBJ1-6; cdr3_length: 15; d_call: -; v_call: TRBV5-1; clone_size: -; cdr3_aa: CASSLDPTGNSPLHF; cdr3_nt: TGCGCCAGCAGCTTGGACCCGACGGGAAATTCACCCCTCCACTTT
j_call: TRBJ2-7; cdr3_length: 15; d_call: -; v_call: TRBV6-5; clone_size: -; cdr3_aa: CASRRDPGDSYEQYF; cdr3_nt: TGTGCCAGCAGGAGGGACCCGGGGGACTCCTACGAGCAGTACTTC
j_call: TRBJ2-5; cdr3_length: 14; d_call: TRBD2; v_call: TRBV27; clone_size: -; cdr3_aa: CASSPTSGQETQYF; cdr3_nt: TGTGCCAGCAGCCCGACTAGCGGCCAAGAGACCCAGTACTTC
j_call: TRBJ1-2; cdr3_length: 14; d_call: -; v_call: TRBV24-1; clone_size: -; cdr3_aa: CATVLGTFCYGYTF; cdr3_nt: TGTGCCACCGTGCTGGGGACATTCTGTTATGGCTACACCTTC
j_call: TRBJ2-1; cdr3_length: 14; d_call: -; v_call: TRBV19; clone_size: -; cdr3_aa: CATQDYNSYNEQFF; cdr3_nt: TGTGCCACCCAAGACTATAACTCCTACAATGAGCAGTTCTTC
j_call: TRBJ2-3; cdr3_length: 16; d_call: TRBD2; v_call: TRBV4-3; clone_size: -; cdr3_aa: CASSLSLAGGADTQYF; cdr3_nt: TGCGCCAGCAGCCTGAGTCTAGCGGGGGGTGCAGATACGCAGTATTTT
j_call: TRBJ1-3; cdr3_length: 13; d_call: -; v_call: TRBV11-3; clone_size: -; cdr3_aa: CASSTGAGNTIYF; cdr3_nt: TGTGCCAGCAGTACAGGAGCTGGAAACACCATATATTTT
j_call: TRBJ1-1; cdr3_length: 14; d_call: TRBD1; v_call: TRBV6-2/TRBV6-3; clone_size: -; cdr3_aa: CASSYQGAVTEAFF; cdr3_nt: TGTGCCAGCAGTTATCAGGGGGCGGTCACTGAAGCTTTCTTT
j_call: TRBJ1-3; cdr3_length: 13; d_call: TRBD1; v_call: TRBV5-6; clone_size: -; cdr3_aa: CASGTVVGNTIYF; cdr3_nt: TGTGCCAGCGGGACAGTCGTAGGAAACACCATATATTTT
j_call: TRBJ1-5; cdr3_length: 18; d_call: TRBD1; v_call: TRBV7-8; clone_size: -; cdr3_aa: CASSLVWSGGTNNQPQHF; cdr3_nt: TGTGCCAGCAGCTTAGTGTGGTCAGGGGGAACTAACAATCAGCCCCAGCATTTT
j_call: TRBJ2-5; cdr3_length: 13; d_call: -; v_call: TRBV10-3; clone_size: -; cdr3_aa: CAISRQEQETQYF; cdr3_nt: TGTGCCATCAGCAGACAGGAACAAGAGACCCAATACTTC